Following are 23 T cell receptor beta chains from one sample sequenced in a study of beta chain features in type 1 diabetes. Findings and limits, study-wide: For Type 1 diabetes patients, all four CD4+ subsets carried TCRB CDR3s that were moderately but significantly shorter.

Reverse transcription of all isolated RNA meant that expressed TCRB transcripts were sequenced. TCRdb's table, derived via immunoSEQ multiplex PCR, lists solely in-frame clones and lacks some. In the table there are about 250,000 clones, 11% of which are singletons. These receptors have no identified antigens. The sample consisted of naive CD4+ T cells from blood. Source of these receptors: a man aged 25-45 years with type 1 diabetes.

Points on this clone: Other DNA sequences from this sample encode an identical CDR3 as well. The chain carries TRBV29-1 and TRBJ1-1; D unclear. V gave up 1 base and J gave up 0 bases, with 6 bases separating them. The CDR3 is 13 residues long. Per the germline V gene, CDR1 is SQVTM and CDR2 is ANQGSEA. For the CDR3, the DNA is TGCAGCGTTGAAGGCAGGATGAACACTGAAGCTTTCTTT. It codes for CSVEGRMNTEAFF.

The chain uses TRBV9 and TRBJ1-1, with D hard to call. The germline V and J ends were trimmed by 0 bases and 6 bases, with 12 bases remaining between them. Germline assignment: CDR1 SGDLS and CDR2 YYNGEE. This CDR3 contains 14 residues. CDR3: CASSVALSAAEAFF. In nucleotides, the CDR3 is TGTGCCAGCAGCGTAGCTCTGTCGGCGGCTGAAGCTTTCTTT.

This clone has more than one count but fewer than ten. V is TRBV10-3 and J is TRBJ1-5; no definite D call. This CDR3 contains 16 residues. Germline assignment: CDR1 ENHRY and CDR2 SYGVKD. Between the trimmed V and J ends, which lost 0 bases and 3 bases, there was a span of 12 bases. CDR3 bases: TGTGCCATCAGTGAGTCGGGAGCCTTGGCCAATCAGCCCCAGCATTTT. It is translated as CAISESGALANQPQHF.

The chain carries TRBV5-1 and TRBJ2-5; no clear D gene. Germline-derived CDR1 and CDR2 are SGHRS and YFSETQ. The CDR3 is 13 amino acids. V lost 3 bases to trimming and J lost 0 bases, with 6 bases between them. Here the CDR3 DNA reads TGCGCCAGCAGCTCCCCGTACCAAGAGACCCAGTACTTC. It is translated as CASSSPYQETQYF.

This clone was found a few times. This chain connects TRBV9 to TRBJ2-5; no clear D. Trimming stripped 3 bases from V and 5 bases from J, with 11 bases between. Germline CDR1 is SGDLS and CDR2 is YYNGEE. This CDR3 has 13 amino acids. The CDR3 DNA reads as TGTGCCAGCAGCGCCTCAGATCCGGAGACCCAGTACTTC. This translates into CASSASDPETQYF.

This clone was found a few times. This rearrangement joins TRBV18 to TRBJ1-1; D is ambiguous. Germline lookup yields CDR1 KGHSH and CDR2 LQKENI. This CDR3 has 14 residues. The V gene lost 0 bases and the J gene lost 2 bases, with 7 bases spanning the gap. CDR3 loop: CASSPPLVNTEAFF. CDR3 DNA: TGTGCCAGCTCACCACCGTTAGTTAACACTGAAGCTTTCTTT.

This clone was recorded a few times. The chain recombines TRBV2 with TRBJ1-5; D is perhaps TRBD1 (5 bases). V was cut by 7 bases and J by 11 bases, with 18 bases left in between. CDR3 length: 13 residues. Germline V gene lookup returns CDR1 SNHLY and CDR2 FYNNEI. As DNA, the CDR3 is TGTGCCAGCATCGGCGGCAGGGAGGAGTCCCAGCATTTT. Translated: CASIGGREESQHF.

This clone was picked up a small number of times. The J gene is TRBJ2-3, the V gene TRBV4-3, with TRBD2 identical over 9 bases. The V gene's germline CDR1 is LGHNA and CDR2 YSLEER. The CDR3 loop spans 18 amino acids. V shed 1 base and J 5 bases; nucleotides not matched to a gene: 13. CDR3 bases: TGCGCCAGCAGCCAAGCTCGCGGGGGGGCGAGAAGGGGAGATACGCAGTATTTT. Translating gives CASSQARGGARRGDTQYF.

This rearrangement joins TRBV7-8 to TRBJ2-7; 9 bases line up with TRBD1. The CDR3 extends over 13 amino acids. With V trimmed by 4 bases and J by 6 bases, 4 bases remained unmatched. Germline V gives CDR1 SGHVS, CDR2 FQNEAQ. CDR3 nucleotide sequence: TGTGCCAGCAGCTACGACAGGGGGGTCGAGCAGTACTTC. Residues: CASSYDRGVEQYF.

The chain joins TRBV18 to TRBJ2-3, with a possible D match to TRBD2 (5 bases). The CDR3 contains 17 residues. V lost 3 bases and J 4 bases, leaving 20 bases between the germline ends. CDR1 and CDR2 from the germline V gene are KGHSH and LQKENI. The CDR3 loop is CASSPSVSPTRADTQYF. The CDR3 DNA is TGTGCCAGCTCACCTAGCGTGAGCCCGACCCGGGCAGATACGCAGTATTTT.

The chain uses TRBV29-1 and TRBJ1-4; 7 bases are shared with TRBD1. Germline trimming cut 6 bases from V and 5 bases from J; bases unmatched to any gene: 9. The CDR3 spans 14 residues. CDR1 SQVTM and CDR2 ANQGSEA come from the germline V gene. The CDR3 DNA reads TGCAGCGTCCACGCAGGGGGTTGGAATGAAAAACTGTTTTTT. This sequence encodes CSVHAGGWNEKLFF.

This clone was counted only a few times. The chain employs TRBV7-2 and TRBJ2-3; TRBD1 agrees at 9 bases. Germline CDR1 is SGHTA and CDR2 is FQGNSA. With 6 bases clipped from V and 4 bases from J, the junction kept 8 bases outside the gene matches. This CDR3 spans 15 amino acids. CDR3 region: CASRATGGQSDTQYF. CDR3 sequence (DNA): TGTGCCAGCAGGGCTACAGGGGGCCAGTCAGATACGCAGTATTTT.

The chain uses TRBV7-9 and TRBJ2-5, with 12 bases that match TRBD2. The CDR3 has 16 residues. V shed 5 bases and J 5 bases; nucleotides not matched to a gene: 9. CDR1 SEHNR and CDR2 FQNEAQ come from the germline V gene (reference sequence). CDR3 sequence (DNA): TGTGCCAGCAGCCGTCCTAGCGGGGGGGCCTGGGAGACCCAGTACTTC. Protein product: CASSRPSGGAWETQYF.

This chain connects TRBV5-1 to TRBJ1-4, with TRBD1 matching 7 bases. Germline lookup yields CDR1 SGHRS and CDR2 YFSETQ. V lost 4 bases to trimming and J lost 7 bases; unmatched junction nucleotides: 4. This CDR3 region has 13 residues. CDR3 protein: CASSQGDSEKLFF. The CDR3 region has the DNA TGCGCCAGCAGCCAGGGGGACAGTGAAAAACTGTTTTTT.

This chain connects TRBV6-5 to TRBJ2-3; TRBD2 matches 12 bases. Unmatched junction bases numbered 2, after V lost 6 bases and J lost 4 bases. The CDR3 spans 14 residues. Germline lookup yields CDR1 MNHEY and CDR2 SVGAGI. For the CDR3, the DNA is TGTGCCAGCAGGACTAGCGGGGGTTCAGATACGCAGTATTTT. Translated: CASRTSGGSDTQYF.

This clone was seen only a few times. J is TRBJ2-5 and V is TRBV28, with 7 positions matching TRBD2. The CDR3 spans 15 residues. Germline CDR1 reads MDHEN; CDR2 reads SYDVKM. V shed 6 bases, J shed 2 bases, and the junction held 9 bases outside the gene matches. This CDR3 reads CASSALAGVQETQYF. DNA of the CDR3: TGTGCCAGCAGCGCCCTGGCGGGGGTACAAGAGACCCAGTACTTC.

The chain employs TRBV9 and TRBJ2-6; D remains ambiguous. The CDR3 spans 18 residues. CDR1 and CDR2 (germline): SGDLS, YYNGEE. With 3 bases removed from V and 1 base from J, the gap between germline ends came to 17 bases. The CDR3 sequence: CASSETVAVGSGANVLTF. The CDR3 DNA is TGTGCCAGCAGCGAGACGGTAGCCGTGGGTTCTGGGGCCAACGTCCTGACTTTC.

This clone was detected only a few times. This chain links TRBV5-1 with TRBJ2-1; D perhaps matches TRBD1 (5 bases). V lost 2 bases, J lost 10 bases, and 10 bases lay in between. The CDR3 runs 12 residues. The germline CDR1 and CDR2 sequences are SGHRS and YFSETQ. The CDR3 sequence is CASSFNQGEQFF. CDR3 nucleotide sequence: TGCGCCAGCAGCTTCAACCAGGGCGAGCAGTTCTTC.

The chain uses TRBV2 and TRBJ1-5; TRBD1 matches 8 bases. Losses at the gene ends were 3 bases for V and 5 bases for J; bases not matched to a gene: 6. Germline lookup yields CDR1 SNHLY and CDR2 FYNNEI. The CDR3 loop spans 15 amino acids. Written as DNA, the CDR3 is TGTGCCAGCAGTGACCAGGGACAGGTTCATCAGCCCCAGCATTTT. This translates into CASSDQGQVHQPQHF.

This clone was seen only a few times. This chain uses TRBV4-2 with TRBJ1-1, with D hard to call. The V end lost 0 bases, the J end lost 0 bases, and 8 bases lay between the germline ends. The germline V gene has CDR1 LGHNA and CDR2 YNFKEQ. The CDR3 runs to 15 residues. CDR3: CASSQERAMNTEAFF. The CDR3 DNA sequence: TGTGCCAGCAGCCAAGAGCGGGCGATGAACACTGAAGCTTTCTTT.

The chain carries TRBV28 and TRBJ1-1; the D is unclear. V was cut by 4 bases and J by 11 bases, with 11 bases left in between. Per the germline V gene, CDR1 is MDHEN and CDR2 is SYDVKM. The CDR3 length is 11 residues. The CDR3 region is CASSYSQQAFF. The DNA of the CDR3 is TGTGCCAGCAGTTACTCCCAACAGGCTTTCTTT.

This clone was detected a few times. V is TRBV4-1 and J is TRBJ1-5, with D unclear. The CDR3 has 15 amino acids. Trimming removed 2 bases from V and 2 bases from J, with 10 bases in between. CDR1 and CDR2 from the germline V gene are MGHRA and YSYEKL. CDR3 DNA: TGCGCCAGCAGCCAAACCGTCATAGGCAATCAGCCCCAGCATTTT. Protein: CASSQTVIGNQPQHF.

There are a few counts of this clone. This rearrangement joins TRBV25-1 to TRBJ1-6; D possibly corresponds to TRBD1 (5 bases). V was pared by 1 base and J by 7 bases, with 11 bases between. Germline V gene data show CDR1 as MGHDK and CDR2 as SYGVNS. The CDR3 totals 15 residues. CDR3 amino acids: CASSESGLWNSPLHF. DNA of the CDR3: TGTGCCAGCAGTGAATCGGGACTATGGAATTCACCCCTCCACTTT.